A single sample is the source of the 11 T cell receptor beta chains below, sequenced in a study of human T cells and chemical hapten exposure. In TCRdb, the RACE reads were re-called with MiXCR into one record per CDR3 protein. Here the sample spans 65,000 or so distinct CDR3 sequences, around 6.3% being singletons. Time point given: healthy volunteer bleed at 6 weeks. Extraction of total RNA was performed on unfractionated whole blood. What was sequenced was whole blood. The receptors shown here come from a female donor in good health. Some clones in this sample may be carry-over from other donors' samples.

This clonotype was seen at least ten times. The chain combines TRBV20-1 with TRBJ2-1; possible D gene TRBD2, 6 bases. Germline values: CDR1 DFQATT, CDR2 SNEGSKA (reference sequence). The germline V and J ends were trimmed by 3 bases and 8 bases, with 17 bases remaining between them. The CDR3 is made up of 14 amino acids. CDR3 nucleotide sequence: TGCAGTGCTAGTTCGGAGGGAGTCGGGGATGAGCAGTTCTTC. This sequence encodes CSASSEGVGDEQFF.

This clonotype has a count of ten or more. V gene TRBV28 combines with J gene TRBJ2-3; TRBD2 aligns across 12 bases. J was trimmed by 0 bases and V by 5 bases; bases with no gene match: 6. The CDR3 spans 17 residues. The germline CDR1 and CDR2 sequences are MDHEN and SYDVKM. For the CDR3, the DNA is TGTGCCAGCAGTCCCGGGACTAGCGGGCCCAGCACAGATACGCAGTATTTT. Translated, it gives CASSPGTSGPSTDTQYF.

This clonotype has at least ten counts. The chain combines TRBV28 with TRBJ2-7; D gene uncertain. V lost 6 bases to trimming and J lost 7 bases, with 7 bases between them. Per germline, CDR1 MDHEN and CDR2 SYDVKM. The CDR3 totals 10 residues. The CDR3 sequence is CASRDDEQYF. Written as DNA, the CDR3 is TGTGCCAGCAGGGACGATGAGCAGTACTTC.

This clonotype has at least ten counts. This chain connects TRBV4-1 to TRBJ1-2; tentatively, D is TRBD1 (6 bases). CDR3 length: 16 amino acids. V lost 1 base, J lost 5 bases, and 17 bases lay in between. Germline CDR1 reads MGHRA; CDR2 reads YSYEKL. The CDR3 bases are TGCGCCAGCAGCCAAGGGAATGGAGGGGGGAGGTATGGCTACACCTTC. Translating it yields CASSQGNGGGRYGYTF.

In this sample, this clonotype turned up many times. The chain recombines TRBV4-1 with TRBJ2-3; D gene uncertain. CDR3 size: 14 residues. In germline, CDR1 is MGHRA, CDR2 YSYEKL. V shed 1 base and J shed 2 bases, with 7 bases lying between them. The CDR3 bases are TGCGCCAGCAGCCAAGTGCAGGACACAGATACGCAGTATTTT. This codes for CASSQVQDTDTQYF.

This clonotype was seen many times. The DNA for the CDR3 is TGTGCCAGCAGGACGACAGGGGGCATGACTGAAGCTTTCTTT. It translates to CASRTTGGMTEAFF. The chain has TRBV28 and TRBJ1-1; 10 nucleotides align to TRBD1. V lost 6 bases and J lost 5; bases outside the gene matches: 6. The CDR3 sequence is 14 residues long. CDR1 is MDHEN and CDR2 is SYDVKM in the germline V gene.

As to this clonotype: It may be a read error: a sequence one base away is much more abundant. The gene calls are TRBV12-3 or TRBV12-4 and TRBJ1-5; D call uncertain. The ends were cut back, 7 bases at V and 8 bases at J, with 12 bases in the middle. The CDR3 is made up of 12 amino acids. The CDR3 DNA reads as TGTGCCAGCACCTTGCCGGGGAAGCCCCAGCATTTT. Translating gives CASTLPGKPQHF.

This chain uses TRBV20-1 with TRBJ2-3; 7 bases align to TRBD2. Germline CDR1 reads DFQATT; CDR2 reads SNEGSKA (reference sequence). This CDR3 contains 14 residues. After removal of 5 bases from V and 0 bases from J, the junction contained 5 bases not matched to a gene. The CDR3 nucleotides read TGCAGTGCTCTTAGCGGGCGTAGCACAGATACGCAGTATTTT. Amino acids: CSALSGRSTDTQYF.

This clonotype was observed many times. The chain carries TRBV5-1 and TRBJ2-6, with TRBD1 matching 10 bases. Germline CDR1 SGHRS, CDR2 YFSETQ. V dropped 3 bases and J dropped 2; count of bases not matched to a gene: 8. This CDR3 contains 18 residues. CDR3 region: CASSSVGTGEPGANVLTF. CDR3 coding DNA: TGCGCCAGCAGCTCGGTAGGGACAGGGGAGCCTGGGGCCAACGTCCTGACTTTC.

Of note for this clonotype: A read error may explain this, as a much larger clone is one base away. The rearrangement links TRBV20-1 to TRBJ2-3; D possibly corresponds to TRBD1 (5 bases). The CDR3 spans 13 residues. The V end was cut by 2 bases, the J end by 6 bases, with 12 bases between. Germline CDR1 reads DFQATT; CDR2 reads SNEGSKA (reference sequence). This chain's CDR3 is CSARYTGWDTQYF. The CDR3, as DNA: TGCAGTGCTAGATATACAGGTTGGGATACGCAGTATTTT.

V usage is TRBV11-1 and J usage is TRBJ2-1, with D tentatively TRBD1 or TRBD2 (5 bases each). V was shortened by 4 bases and J by 8 bases, with 15 bases between the two germline ends. From germline, CDR1 is SGHAT and CDR2 FQDESV (reference sequence). The CDR3 is 14 residues long. The CDR3 bases are TGTGCCAGCAGCTCCCGGGGCGGTTTGTATGAGCAGTTCTTC. Its protein product is CASSSRGGLYEQFF.